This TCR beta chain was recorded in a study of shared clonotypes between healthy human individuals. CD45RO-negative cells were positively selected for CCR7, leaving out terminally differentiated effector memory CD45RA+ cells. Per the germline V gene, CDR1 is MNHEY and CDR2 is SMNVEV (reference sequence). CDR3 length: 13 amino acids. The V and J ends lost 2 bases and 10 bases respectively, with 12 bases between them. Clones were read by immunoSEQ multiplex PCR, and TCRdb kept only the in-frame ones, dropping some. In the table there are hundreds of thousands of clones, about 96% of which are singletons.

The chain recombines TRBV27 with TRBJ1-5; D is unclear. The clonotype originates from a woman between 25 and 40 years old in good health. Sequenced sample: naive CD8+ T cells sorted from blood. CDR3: CASSLADGRPQHF. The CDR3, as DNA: TGTGCCAGCAGTTTAGCGGACGGGAGACCCCAGCATTTT.